A single sample is the source of the 25 T cell receptor beta chains below, sequenced in a study of regulatory T cells in long-lasting Graves disease. This sample's time point: persistent/refractory GD, antithyroid drugs over 5 years with positive TRAb. PBMC RNA was the source of the TCR library. iRepertoire HTBI primers and Arm-PCR of CDR3 regions built TCR beta libraries. TCRdb re-called the multiplex PCR reads with MiXCR, one entry per CDR3 protein. The sample yields approximately 360,000 distinct CDR3 sequences, more than 20% seen once. The starting material was peripheral blood mononuclear cells (PBMCs), obtained when the disease was refractory, from a patient treated with antithyroid drugs. These receptor sequences come from a woman in her thirties or forties with Graves disease.

The chain recombines TRBV6-5 with TRBJ2-1, with TRBD2 identical over 8 bases. Germline V gene sequence: CDR1 MNHEY, CDR2 SVGAGI. The CDR3 has 12 residues. V trimming: 10 bases; J trimming: 7 bases; junction bases outside the gene matches: 6. CDR3 bases: TGTGCCACCGGGACTAGGCGGAATGAGCAGTTCTTC. Its protein is CATGTRRNEQFF.

This clonotype was recorded many times. The chain couples TRBV6-1 to TRBJ1-1; D uncertain. Trimming removed 6 bases from V and 0 bases from J, with 8 bases in between. This CDR3 region has 13 residues. Looked up from germline, CDR1 is MNHNS and CDR2 is SASEGT. CDR3: CASRGTLNTEAFF. DNA for the CDR3: TGTGCCAGCAGAGGCACCTTGAACACTGAAGCTTTCTTT.

This chain links TRBV11-2 with TRBJ1-3, with 8 bases aligning to TRBD1. J gave up 0 bases and V 5 bases, and 6 bases lay outside the gene matches. This CDR3 is built from 16 residues. CDR1 is SGHAT, CDR2 FQNNGV, per germline. The CDR3 bases are TGTGCCAGCAGCCCGCGGACAGGGACCTCTGGAAACACCATATATTTT. It is translated as CASSPRTGTSGNTIYF.

This clonotype was found many times. It may be a read error: a sequence one base away is much more abundant. V usage is TRBV2 and J usage is TRBJ2-5; D gene uncertain. CDR1 is SNHLY and CDR2 is FYNNEI in the germline V gene. This CDR3 is built from 14 residues. The V and J ends lost 7 bases and 5 bases respectively, with 17 bases between them. The CDR3: CASNVGSPSETQYF. CDR3 bases: TGTGCCAGCAATGTCGGCTCGCCGTCGGAGACCCAGTACTTC.

The chain combines TRBV6-5 with TRBJ2-2; 9 bases align to TRBD1. The CDR3 has 15 amino acids. Unmatched junction bases numbered 3, after V lost 2 bases and J lost 5 bases. The germline V gene has CDR1 MNHEY and CDR2 SVGAGI. The CDR3 loop reads CASSYEDRGTGELFF. The CDR3 nucleotides read TGTGCCAGCAGTTACGAAGACAGGGGGACCGGGGAGCTGTTTTTT.

This clonotype was seen a few times. DNA for the CDR3: TGTGCCATCAGTGGTAACACGCTCAACACTGAAGCTTTCTTT. It is translated as CAISGNTLNTEAFF. The chain joins TRBV10-3 to TRBJ1-1; D uncertain. The V end lost 4 bases, the J end lost 2 bases, and 11 bases lay between the germline ends. Germline CDR1 and CDR2: ENHRY and SYGVKD. The CDR3 consists of 14 residues.

This clonotype was counted a few times. CDR3 region: CASTTGTGSTGELFF. CDR3 DNA: TGTGCCAGTACCACCGGGACAGGGAGCACCGGGGAGCTGTTTTTT. The chain links TRBV19 to TRBJ2-2, with TRBD1 matching 9 bases. J lost 4 bases, V lost 7 bases, and 7 bases had no gene match. Germline lookup yields CDR1 LNHDA and CDR2 SQIVND (reference sequence). The CDR3 consists of 15 residues.

The rearrangement links TRBV19 to TRBJ2-2, with 12 positions matching TRBD2. The V gene end was trimmed by 5 bases and the J gene end by 5 bases; junction bases not matched to a gene: 9. Germline CDR1 LNHDA, CDR2 SQIVND (reference sequence). The CDR3 contains 17 residues. The CDR3 DNA sequence: TGTGCCAGTAGTTCTAAACCAGGACTAGCGGGAACCGGGGAGCTGTTTTTT. Amino acid sequence: CASSSKPGLAGTGELFF. Full variable domain (outside the CDR3, taken from reference TRBV19 and TRBJ2-2): DGGITQSPKYLFRKEGQNVTLSCEQNLNHDAMYWYRQDPGQGLRLIYYSQIVNDFQKGDIAEGYSVSREKKESFPLTVTSAQKNPTAFYLCASSSKPGLAGTGELFFGEGSRLTVL.

A few counts support this clonotype. V gene TRBV7-9 combines with J gene TRBJ1-1; D remains unclear. V was cut by 3 bases and J by 0 bases, with 11 bases left in between. The CDR3 is 15 amino acids. Germline V CDR1 and CDR2: SEHNR, FQNEAQ (reference sequence). CDR3 bases: TGTGCCAGCAGCTTGAGATTACAGTTGAACACTGAAGCTTTCTTT. Its translation: CASSLRLQLNTEAFF.

CDR3 bases: TGTGCCATCAGTGTTGGTGACCTCCTAAGGGATGAGCAGTTCTTC. This sequence encodes CAISVGDLLRDEQFF. The V and J genes are TRBV10-3 and TRBJ2-1; D is uncertain. Germline V CDR1 and CDR2: ENHRY, SYGVKD. Trimming shortened V by 4 bases and J by 8 bases, and 18 bases separated the two germline ends. The CDR3 runs to 15 residues.

There are a few counts of this clonotype. J is TRBJ2-4 and V is TRBV15; the match to TRBD2 covers 10 bases. V was clipped by 1 base and J by 7 bases; unmatched bases: 4. The CDR3 runs to 15 residues. The V gene's germline CDR1 is LNHNV and CDR2 YYDKDF (reference sequence). In DNA, the CDR3 is TGTGCCACCAGCAGAGGTAGCGGGGGGCCGAACATTCAGTACTTC. Translated, it gives CATSRGSGGPNIQYF.

This clonotype has ten or more counts. The V gene is TRBV20-1, the J gene TRBJ2-3, with 9 bases that match TRBD2. From germline, CDR1 is DFQATT and CDR2 SNEGSKA (reference sequence). The trim removed 5 bases at V and 4 bases at J, leaving 4 bases unmatched. This CDR3 is 13 amino acids long. DNA for the CDR3: TGCAGTGCTCAGGTAGCGGGAGCAGATACGCAGTATTTT. Translation: CSAQVAGADTQYF.

This clonotype was seen repeatedly, ten times or more. The genes are TRBV28 and TRBJ1-3; 7 bases agree with TRBD1. In germline, CDR1 is MDHEN, CDR2 SYDVKM. This CDR3 spans 16 amino acids. V trimming: 4 bases; J trimming: 5 bases; junction bases outside the gene matches: 11. Written as DNA, the CDR3 is TGTGCCAGCAGTTCCTCTTCAACAGGGGATAGAAACACCATATATTTT. Translating gives CASSSSSTGDRNTIYF.

In this sample, this clonotype turned up many times. The gene calls are TRBV2 and TRBJ2-5; 10 bases line up with TRBD1. The CDR3 has 18 residues. Unmatched junction bases numbered 17, after V lost 6 bases and J lost 4 bases. Germline V gene sequence: CDR1 SNHLY, CDR2 FYNNEI. CDR3 residues: CASRKPGQGISVGETQYF. The DNA of the CDR3 is TGTGCCAGCAGGAAACCGGGACAGGGGATTTCAGTAGGAGAGACCCAGTACTTC.

This clonotype was counted at least ten times. The chain recombines TRBV2 with TRBJ1-6; D gene unclear. CDR1 and CDR2 (germline): SNHLY, FYNNEI. The ends were cut back, 6 bases at V and 8 bases at J, with 17 bases in the middle. The CDR3 covers 15 residues. CDR3 nucleotides: TGTGCCAGCAGGGGAGGGTCCACGGAGCATTCACCCCTCCACTTT. Translated: CASRGGSTEHSPLHF. The full variable domain, in which reference TRBV2 and TRBJ1-6 provide the parts outside the CDR3, is EPEVTQTPSHQVTQMGQEVILRCVPISNHLYFYWYRQILGQKVEFLVSFYNNEISEKSEIFDDQFSVERPDGSNFTLKIRSTKLEDSAMYFCASRGGSTEHSPLHFGNGTRLTVT.

This clonotype was seen a few times. The chain is built from TRBV14 and TRBJ2-5, with 9 bases identical to TRBD2. CDR3 length: 19 residues. With 0 bases clipped from V and 2 bases from J, the junction kept 13 bases outside the gene matches. Per the germline V gene, CDR1 is SGHDN and CDR2 is FVKESK. CDR3 nucleotide sequence: TGTGCCAGCAGCCAAGAGTCTAGCGGGAAAACAATAATACAAGAGACCCAGTACTTC. Encoded protein: CASSQESSGKTIIQETQYF.

This clonotype was seen a handful of times. The V and J genes are TRBV7-9 and TRBJ2-2; D uncertain. Germline-derived CDR1 and CDR2 are SEHNR and FQNEAQ (reference sequence). The CDR3 covers 14 residues. The V end was cut by 4 bases, the J end by 2 bases, with 8 bases between. CDR3 region: CASSSDGNTGELFF. In nucleotides, the CDR3 is TGTGCCAGCAGCTCGGACGGAAACACCGGGGAGCTGTTTTTT.

The chain links TRBV6-2 or TRBV6-3 to TRBJ1-5; D unclear. The ends were cut back, 7 bases at V and 6 bases at J, with 19 bases in the middle. The CDR3 runs 15 residues. Germline V CDR1 and CDR2: MNHEY, SVGEGT. The CDR3, as DNA: TGTGCCAGCACCAGAAATGTCGGGGAAGGTCAGCCCCAGCATTTT. Amino acids: CASTRNVGEGQPQHF.

The chain uses TRBV6-5 and TRBJ2-1; D remains ambiguous. CDR1 is MNHEY, CDR2 SVGAGI, per germline. The CDR3 runs 12 residues. Deletions cut 4 bases from V and 4 bases from J, with 5 bases between. In nucleotides, the CDR3 is TGTGCCAGCAGTTCATTATACAATGAGCAGTTCTTC. This translates into CASSSLYNEQFF.

With respect to this clonotype: This could be a read error, since a much larger clone is one nucleotide away. CDR3 nucleotides: TGTGCCAGCAGTTTATTGCGGTGTACCGGGGAGCTGTTTTTT. Amino acids: CASSLLRCTGELFF. The chain combines TRBV28 with TRBJ2-2; D unresolved. CDR1 and CDR2 from the germline V gene are MDHEN and SYDVKM. The CDR3 has 14 amino acids. Trimming took 1 base from V and 5 from J, leaving 8 bases between them.

This clonotype was counted between two and nine times. This chain uses TRBV11-2 with TRBJ2-7; possibly TRBD2 for D (5 bases). Germline V CDR1 and CDR2: SGHAT, FQNNGV. The CDR3 is 14 amino acids. Trimming stripped 8 bases from V and 3 bases from J, with 17 bases between. The CDR3 spells CASGRLGSNYEQYF. For the CDR3, the DNA is TGTGCCAGCGGCAGATTGGGGAGTAACTACGAGCAGTACTTC.

This clonotype was detected a few times. This chain joins TRBV5-1 and TRBJ1-2; D not resolved. This CDR3 region has 11 residues. In germline, CDR1 is SGHRS, CDR2 YFSETQ. With 0 bases removed from V and 7 bases from J, the gap between germline ends came to 4 bases. The CDR3: CASSLGPGYTF. The CDR3, as DNA: TGCGCCAGCAGCTTGGGGCCTGGCTACACCTTC.

This clonotype occurred a few times. One junction end does not reproduce the germline sequence, and a read error may be involved. The chain employs TRBV24-1 and TRBJ1-4, with TRBD1 matching over 7 bases. This CDR3 is built from 18 residues. Germline-derived CDR1 and CDR2 are KGHDR and SFDVKD. The DNA for the CDR3 is TGTGCCACCAGTGATTTAGGGGGCGTCTCTTTCCTGAGTGAAAAACTGTCTTTT. Amino acids: CATSDLGGVSFLSEKLSF.

This clonotype was recorded at least ten times. The chain recombines TRBV6-1 with TRBJ1-5, with 7 bases identical to TRBD1. The CDR3 is made up of 15 amino acids. The J segment lost 2 bases and the V segment lost 5 bases, leaving 6 bases of the junction unmatched. The germline V gene has CDR1 MNHNS and CDR2 SASEGT. The CDR3 protein is CASSRQGGGNQPQHF. CDR3 DNA: TGTGCCAGCAGTCGACAGGGAGGTGGCAATCAGCCCCAGCATTTT.

The chain joins TRBV6-1 to TRBJ2-5, with 10 bases that match TRBD1. The J call is uncertain, as TRBJ2-1 better fits the DNA end. There are 15 residues in the CDR3. Per germline, CDR1 MNHNS and CDR2 SASEGT. CDR3 region: CASSTLLGQGIEQFF. In DNA form, the CDR3 reads TGTGCCAGCAGTACGCTCTTGGGACAGGGGATCGAGCAGTTCTTC.